This T cell receptor beta chain originates from a study of blood T cell repertoires in COVID-19. Study-level information: Acute-phase and convalescent COVID-19 samples originated in the United States, Italy and Spain. T cells, B-cell-depleted T cells, or PBMCs supplied cDNA or gDNA.

A few counts support this clone. CDR1 is LGHNA and CDR2 is YSLEER in the germline V gene. Trimming at V came to 0 bases and at J to 7 bases, leaving 8 bases not matched to a gene. The CDR3 has 16 amino acids. Original data processing: Nucleated cell number was recorded as an estimate derived from reference gene primer amplification. Only in-frame clones appear in the TCRdb table, and some are missing; sequencing was by immunoSEQ multiplex PCR. V and J calls and clone size follow that table, whereas D and trimming were derived from the DNA. There are 240,000 or so clones in the sample; approximately 80% occur only once, and 3.4% lies in the top ten.

The sample taken for sequencing was peripheral blood. The genes are TRBV4-3 and TRBJ2-1, with 8 bases lining up with TRBD2. The TCR was taken from a woman under 30 with acute or convalescent COVID-19. DNA of the CDR3: TGCGCCAGCAGCCAAGATATCAGCGGGAGATTGAATGAGCAGTTCTTC. Its translation: CASSQDISGRLNEQFF.